This T cell receptor (beta chain) was captured in a study of control samples from healthy donors and cancer patients. The table came from immunoSEQ multiplex PCR; TCRdb's copy has only in-frame clones and leaves some out. The data contain 20,000 to 25,000 clones, 84% of them singletons. V lost 5 bases, J lost 1 base, and 5 bases lay in between. The CDR3 consists of 11 residues. Germline CDR1 is SQVTM and CDR2 is ANQGSEA. The chain uses TRBV29-1 and TRBJ2-5; D is unclear. The source material was PBMCs. This TCR was recovered from a man aged 55 to 70 with colorectal cancer. The chain's CDR3 is CSVSPQETQYF. CDR3 nucleotide sequence: TGCAGCGTTAGCCCCCAAGAGACCCAGTACTTC.